The 25 T cell receptor beta chains below all came from one sample that was sequenced in a study of shared clonotypes between healthy human individuals. Clones were sequenced by immunoSEQ multiplex PCR, and TCRdb holds only the in-frame ones, with some missing. The sample records about half a million clones, roughly 80% being singletons. Sequenced material: PBMCs. The receptors originated from a woman in her thirties or forties in good health. Some clones in this sample may be carry-over from other donors' samples.

A word on this clone: This likely came from a read error, as a far larger clone is one base away. The V and J genes are TRBV19 and TRBJ2-7; 12 nucleotides match TRBD2. Germline CDR1 and CDR2: LNHDA and SQIVND (reference sequence). CDR3 length equals 15 residues. Trimming took 7 bases from V and 0 from J; bases not matched to a gene: 4. CDR3 region: CASILTSGGSYEQYF. In DNA, the CDR3 is TGTGCCAGTATACTGACTAGCGGGGGCTCCTACGAGCAGTACTTC. Using reference TRBV19 and TRBJ2-7 for the parts outside the CDR3, the full variable domain is DGGITQSPKYLFRKEGQNVTLSCEQNLNHDAMYWYRQDPGQGLRLIYYSQIVNDFQKGDIAEGYSVSREKKESFPLTVTSAQKNPTAFYLCASILTSGGSYEQYFGPGTRLTVT.

With respect to this clone: Other DNA sequences in this specimen translate into the identical CDR3. The chain combines TRBV2 with TRBJ2-5; D uncertain. The ends were cut back, 2 bases at V and 0 bases at J, with 7 bases in the middle. The CDR3 runs to 14 residues. Germline V gene lookup returns CDR1 SNHLY and CDR2 FYNNEI. The CDR3 spells CASSELTNQETQYF. The CDR3 coding sequence is TGTGCCAGCAGTGAATTGACCAACCAAGAGACCCAGTACTTC.

The genes are TRBV2 and TRBJ1-5; the match to TRBD1 covers 7 bases. The CDR3 sequence is 14 residues long. The trim removed 7 bases at V and 5 bases at J, leaving 8 bases unmatched. Germline V lookup: CDR1 SNHLY, CDR2 FYNNEI. The CDR3 DNA reads as TGTGCCAGCAAAATGAGACAGGGAGATCAGCCCCAGCATTTT. Translating it yields CASKMRQGDQPQHF.

V is TRBV4-2 and J is TRBJ2-7, with 7 bases aligning to TRBD1. The germline gives CDR1 LGHNA, CDR2 YNFKEQ. The CDR3 spans 14 residues. Trimming cost V 3 bases and J 5 bases; bases outside gene matches: 7. The CDR3 sequence is CASSHLDRNHEQYF. The CDR3 DNA follows: TGTGCCAGCAGCCACCTGGACAGGAACCACGAGCAGTACTTC.

The CDR3 coding sequence is TGTGCCTGGAGTCTAGGTCGAGTTGACACCGGGGAGCTGTTTTTT. Translated: CAWSLGRVDTGELFF. The rearrangement uses TRBV30 and TRBJ1-3; D call uncertain. The J call could be wrong; TRBJ2-2 is a better fit for the DNA end. The length of the CDR3 is 15 residues. Germline V gene data show CDR1 as GTSNPN and CDR2 as SVGIG (reference sequence).

The chain combines TRBV14 with TRBJ2-7; possible D gene TRBD2, 6 bases. Looked up from germline, CDR1 is SGHDN and CDR2 is FVKESK. Trimming took off 3 bases at V and 3 bases at J, with 24 bases between the two ends. This CDR3 comprises 18 residues. DNA of the CDR3: TGTGCCAGCAGCCATCCGGGACTCCCCCGTACGTTTCTCTACGAGCAGTACTTC. This gives the protein CASSHPGLPRTFLYEQYF.

J is TRBJ2-7 and V is TRBV2; 7 nucleotides match TRBD2. Germline-derived CDR1 and CDR2 are SNHLY and FYNNEI. This CDR3 spans 14 amino acids. V shed 6 bases and J 3 bases; nucleotides not matched to a gene: 8. Here the CDR3 DNA reads TGTGCCAGCAGACCGGGACTAACTTTCTACGAGCAGTACTTC. Translation gives CASRPGLTFYEQYF.

With regard to this clone: A far larger clone is one base from this, pointing to a likely read error. The chain carries TRBV27 and TRBJ1-5; no definite D call. The germline V gene has CDR1 MNHEY and CDR2 SMNVEV (reference sequence). CDR3 length equals 13 residues. The CDR3 sequence: CASSLGLNQPHHF. DNA for the CDR3: TGTGCCAGCAGTTTAGGCCTTAATCAGCCCCATCATTTT.

The chain uses TRBV30 and TRBJ1-5; D is unresolved. Looked up from germline, CDR1 is GTSNPN and CDR2 is SVGIG (reference sequence). CDR3 length: 14 residues. Trimming took off 0 bases at V and 2 bases at J, with 8 bases between the two ends. CDR3 region: CAWSVRMGNQPQHF. In nucleotides, the CDR3 is TGTGCCTGGAGTGTACGAATGGGCAATCAGCCCCAGCATTTT.

The rearrangement joins TRBV2 to TRBJ2-7; TRBD1 or TRBD2 may be the D gene (5 bases each). Germline assignment: CDR1 SNHLY and CDR2 FYNNEI. The CDR3 consists of 13 residues. V was shortened by 6 bases and J by 6 bases, with 15 bases between the two germline ends. CDR3 residues: CASRRGERGEQYF. DNA for the CDR3: TGTGCCAGCAGACGAGGGGAAAGGGGCGAGCAGTACTTC.

The chain couples TRBV6-6 to TRBJ2-1; the match to TRBD2 covers 14 bases. Trimming cost V 6 bases and J 8 bases; bases outside gene matches: 6. The CDR3 consists of 15 residues. Germline lookup yields CDR1 MNHNY and CDR2 SVGAGI (reference sequence). CDR3 sequence: CASSSPGLAGDEQFF. The DNA of the CDR3 is TGTGCCAGCAGCTCCCCGGGACTAGCGGGGGATGAGCAGTTCTTC.

J is TRBJ2-1 and V is TRBV28; D possibly corresponds to TRBD2 (6 bases). This CDR3 is built from 11 residues. Trimming stripped 4 bases from V and 10 bases from J, with 8 bases between. Germline V gene lookup returns CDR1 MDHEN and CDR2 SYDVKM. The CDR3 is CASSSREEQFF. The DNA of the CDR3 is TGTGCCAGCAGTTCACGGGAGGAGCAGTTCTTC.

The rearrangement joins TRBV7-9 to TRBJ1-2, with no clear D. The V gene's germline CDR1 is SEHNR and CDR2 FQNEAQ (reference sequence). Trimming took 1 base from V and 0 from J, leaving 9 bases between them. The CDR3 length is 15 residues. CDR3 sequence (DNA): TGTGCCAGCAGCTTAGTTCTGGGCCCTAACTATGGCTACACCTTC. It specifies CASSLVLGPNYGYTF.

As for this clone: A far more abundant clone sits one base away, making this likely a read error. The J gene is TRBJ2-2, the V gene TRBV4-3; D may be TRBD1 (5 bases). Germline V lookup: CDR1 LGHNA, CDR2 YSLEER. The CDR3 sequence is 16 residues long. V lost 1 base, J lost 0 bases, and 9 bases lay in between. The chain's CDR3 is CASSQGKGPNTGELFF. CDR3 bases: TGCGCCAGCAGCCAAGGGAAGGGGCCGAACACCGGGGAGCTGTTTTTT.

Concerning this clone itself: In the same sample, other DNA sequences code for this CDR3. The genes are TRBV28 and TRBJ1-5, with 11 bases fitting TRBD1. Germline loops: CDR1 MDHEN, CDR2 SYDVKM. V gave up 8 bases and J gave up 4 bases; unmatched junction bases: 1. The CDR3 contains 13 residues. This chain's CDR3 is CASGDRGNQPQHF. Written as DNA, the CDR3 is TGTGCCAGCGGGGACAGGGGGAATCAGCCCCAGCATTTT. Based on the CDR3 plus reference TRBV28 and TRBJ1-5, the full variable domain is DVKVTQSSRYLVKRTGEKVFLECVQDMDHENMFWYRQDPGLGLRLIYFSYDVKMKEKGDIPEGYSVSREKKERFSLILESASTNQTSMYLCASGDRGNQPQHFGDGTRLSIL.

The J gene is TRBJ1-5, the V gene TRBV6-1, with a weak D call TRBD1 (6 bases). The germline V and J ends were trimmed by 7 bases and 6 bases, with 13 bases remaining between them. Germline CDR1 is MNHNS and CDR2 is SASEGT. The CDR3 is made up of 13 amino acids. The CDR3 DNA reads TGTGCCAGCAACAGGGAGGAAGGTCAGCCCCAGCATTTT. It translates to CASNREEGQPQHF.

In its sample, this clone was seen many times. This CDR3 is also generated by other DNA sequences in the sample. This chain uses TRBV5-1 with TRBJ2-3; 12 nucleotides align to TRBD2. Germline CDR1 and CDR2: SGHRS and YFSETQ. This CDR3 has 17 amino acids. The junction had 2 bases not matched to a gene; V was cut back by 0 bases and J by 0 bases. The CDR3 loop reads CASSLGLAGGSTDTQYF. CDR3 DNA sequence: TGCGCCAGCAGCTTGGGGCTAGCGGGAGGGAGCACAGATACGCAGTATTTT.

This chain links TRBV27 with TRBJ2-5; D is undetermined. The CDR3 has 13 residues. The V end lost 3 bases, the J end lost 5 bases, and 10 bases lay between the germline ends. CDR1 is MNHEY and CDR2 is SMNVEV in the germline V gene (reference sequence). The CDR3 region has the DNA TGTGCCAGCAGTTTCCCGCCTCAGGAGACCCAGTACTTC. The encoded protein is CASSFPPQETQYF.

CDR3 nucleotide sequence: TGTGCCAGCAGTTACCTTAATAGGGGCCAGCTCTATGGCTACACCTTC. This gives the protein CASSYLNRGQLYGYTF. The genes are TRBV27 and TRBJ1-2; maybe TRBD1 (5 bases). Germline V lookup: CDR1 MNHEY, CDR2 SMNVEV (reference sequence). This CDR3 comprises 16 residues. Trimming left V 4 bases short and J 4 bases short, with 19 bases between.

With regard to this clone: Other DNA sequences in the sample encode the same CDR3. The chain joins TRBV5-1 to TRBJ2-3; the D is unclear. CDR1 and CDR2 from the germline V gene are SGHRS and YFSETQ. Trimming shortened V by 2 bases and J by 0 bases, and 10 bases separated the two germline ends. This CDR3 region has 15 residues. In nucleotides, the CDR3 is TGCGCCAGCAGCTTAAGCGCGCCTAGCACAGATACGCAGTATTTT. Translation gives CASSLSAPSTDTQYF.

Note on this clone: A far larger clone differs by one base, so this is likely a read error. This chain joins TRBV5-4 and TRBJ2-5, with 11 bases lining up with TRBD2. The J call is doubtful: the DNA matches TRBJ2-7 better. Germline V CDR1 and CDR2: SGHNT, YYREEE (reference sequence). The CDR3 runs to 15 residues. The CDR3 DNA is TGTGCCAGCAGCCACGTACTAGCGGGAGTTTACGAGCAGTACTTC. It specifies CASSHVLAGVYEQYF.

The chain uses TRBV4-2 and TRBJ1-3; the match to TRBD1 covers 10 bases. Germline CDR1 reads LGHNA; CDR2 reads YNFKEQ. The CDR3 is 16 amino acids. V was pared by 2 bases and J by 7 bases, with 8 bases of the junction left unmatched. CDR3 DNA: TGTGCCAGCAGCCAACCCCAGACAGGGGGCTTTAACACCATATATTTT. Translating gives CASSQPQTGGFNTIYF.

With respect to this clone: This likely traces to a read error, being one base from a far larger clone. The DNA of the CDR3 is TGTGCCACCACCGGTTATGGGGCCAACGTCCTGACTTTC. Translating gives CATTGYGANVLTF. This chain joins TRBV19 and TRBJ2-6; D gene ambiguous. The CDR3 runs 13 residues. From germline, CDR1 is LNHDA and CDR2 SQIVND (reference sequence). The germline V and J ends were trimmed by 10 bases and 3 bases, with 10 bases remaining between them. Using reference TRBV19 and TRBJ2-6 for the parts outside the CDR3, the full variable domain is DGGITQSPKYLFRKEGQNVTLSCEQNLNHDAMYWYRQDPGQGLRLIYYSQIVNDFQKGDIAEGYSVSREKKESFPLTVTSAQKNPTAFYLCATTGYGANVLTFGAGSRLTVL.

This chain links TRBV28 with TRBJ2-2; no firm D call. V lost 3 bases, J lost 2 bases, and 7 bases lay in between. CDR1 is MDHEN, CDR2 SYDVKM, per germline. This CDR3 has 14 amino acids. The DNA of the CDR3 is TGTGCCAGCAGTTTGGTCGGTAACACCGGGGAGCTGTTTTTT. Translated, it gives CASSLVGNTGELFF.

CDR3 sequence (DNA): TGTGCCAGCAGCTTCGGGTGGGGCGGCCAACTTAGCACAGATACGCAGTATTTT. Protein product: CASSFGWGGQLSTDTQYF. The chain uses TRBV5-4 and TRBJ2-3; TRBD1 is a possible D gene (5 bases). V gave up 2 bases and J gave up 0 bases, with 19 bases separating them. CDR3 length: 18 residues. CDR1 is SGHNT and CDR2 is YYREEE in the germline V gene (reference sequence).